This T cell receptor beta chain was sequenced during a study of cytomegalovirus exposure and HLA in healthy donors. Broader study findings: Indistinguishable V segments, including TRBV6-2 and TRBV6-3, were excluded. HLA allele associations emerged for some 16,000 TCR beta sequences in a later analysis, at 0.05 false discovery rate.

13 Jbeta primers and 60 Vbeta primers were used for the PCR. Some clones are missing from TCRdb's copy, which holds only in-frame ones; the method was immunoSEQ multiplex PCR. The table shows around 180,000 clones, with approximately 88% occurring only once. The CDR3 totals 16 residues. Per the germline V gene, CDR1 is SGDLS and CDR2 is YYNGEE. The V end was cut by 3 bases, the J end by 5 bases, with 20 bases between. In its sample, this clone was seen a few times. Its antigen is undetermined. V gene TRBV9 combines with J gene TRBJ1-2, with D tentatively TRBD1 (5 bases). The sample comprised PBMCs. The receptor was derived from a boy aged 5-17 years in good health and CMV-seronegative. The CDR3, as DNA: TGTGCCAGCAGCGGGGCATTCAGGGATCCACCTTATGGCTACACCTTC. Its translation: CASSGAFRDPPYGYTF.